Following are 5 T cell receptor beta chains from one sample sequenced in a study of T cells in Graves' hyperthyroidism and ophthalmopathy. Template material for amplifying TCR beta CDR3 regions consisted of RNA transcripts. In the first-round RT-PCR of the TCR CDR3, the HTBI primer set was used. TCRdb reprocessed the multiplex PCR reads via MiXCR and lists one record per CDR3 protein. The sample holds about 600,000 distinct CDR3 sequences; 12% to 15% are singletons and the top ten take roughly 7%. The sequenced sample was blood. The receptors were sampled from a woman younger than 30 with Graves' ophthalmopathy.

The chain recombines TRBV20-1 with TRBJ1-4; D is perhaps TRBD1 (6 bases). The CDR3 runs to 14 residues. Germline CDR1 is DFQATT and CDR2 is SNEGSKA (reference sequence). Trimming removed 5 bases at V and 5 bases at J, with 15 bases between. The CDR3 region has the DNA TGCAGTGCTCGGACAGTTATGGTAAATGAAAAACTGTTTTTT. Protein sequence: CSARTVMVNEKLFF.

About this clonotype itself: This may stem from a read error, because a much larger clone lies one nucleotide away. The chain recombines TRBV5-6 with TRBJ2-3; TRBD2 matches at 7 bases. Unmatched junction bases numbered 9, after V lost 3 bases and J lost 5 bases. CDR3 length: 15 residues. From germline, CDR1 is SGHDT and CDR2 YYEEEE. As DNA, the CDR3 is TGTGCCAGCAGCTCGACTAACGGGAGGCAAGATACGCAGTATTTT. Residues: CASSSTNGRQDTQYF.

This clonotype was recorded at least ten times. The J gene is TRBJ2-7, the V gene TRBV6-1; 9 bases match TRBD1. Trimming at V came to 5 bases and at J to 2 bases, leaving 7 bases not matched to a gene. Per germline, CDR1 MNHNS and CDR2 SASEGT. There are 15 residues in the CDR3. The DNA of the CDR3 is TGTGCCAGCAGTTCCGGGACAGGGACCACCTACGAGCAGTACTTC. Its translation is CASSSGTGTTYEQYF.

This clonotype was seen ten or more times. The chain has TRBV2 and TRBJ2-2; D is unresolved. With 3 bases removed from V and 2 bases from J, the gap between germline ends came to 7 bases. The CDR3 consists of 14 residues. The V gene's germline CDR1 is SNHLY and CDR2 FYNNEI. This CDR3 reads CASSEGINTGELFF. The CDR3, as DNA: TGTGCCAGCAGTGAGGGGATCAACACCGGGGAGCTGTTTTTT. The whole variable domain, filled in from reference TRBV2 and TRBJ2-2, reads EPEVTQTPSHQVTQMGQEVILRCVPISNHLYFYWYRQILGQKVEFLVSFYNNEISEKSEIFDDQFSVERPDGSNFTLKIRSTKLEDSAMYFCASSEGINTGELFFGEGSRLTVL.

The chain recombines TRBV29-1 with TRBJ2-5, with 9 bases identical to TRBD2. The germline gives CDR1 SQVTM, CDR2 ANQGSEA. V dropped 8 bases and J dropped 3; count of bases not matched to a gene: 10. There are 14 residues in the CDR3. CDR3 in amino acids: CSPGEREAKETQYF. The CDR3 bases are TGCAGCCCCGGGGAGCGGGAGGCAAAAGAGACCCAGTACTTC.